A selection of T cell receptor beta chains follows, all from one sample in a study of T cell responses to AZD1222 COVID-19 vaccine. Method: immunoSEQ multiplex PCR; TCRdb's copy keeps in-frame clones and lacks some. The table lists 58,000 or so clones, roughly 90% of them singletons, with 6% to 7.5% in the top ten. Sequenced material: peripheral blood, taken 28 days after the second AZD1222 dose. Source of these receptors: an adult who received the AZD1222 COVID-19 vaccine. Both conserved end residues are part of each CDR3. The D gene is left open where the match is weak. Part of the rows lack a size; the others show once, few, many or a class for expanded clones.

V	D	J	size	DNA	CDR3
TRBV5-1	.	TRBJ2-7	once	TGCGCCAGCAGCCTCACCTACGAGCAGTACTTC	CASSLTYEQYF
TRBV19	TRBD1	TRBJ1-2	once	TGTGCCAGTATCCGGACAGGGAACAACTATGGCTACACCTTC	CASIRTGNNYGYTF
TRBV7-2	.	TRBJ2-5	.	TGTGCCAGCAGCTTGGTCGGGGGCCTTCGGGAGACCCAGTACTTC	CASSLVGGLRETQYF
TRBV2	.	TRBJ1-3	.	TGTGCCAGCAGTGAAGGGCGGGGCTCTGGAAACACCATATATTTT	CASSEGRGSGNTIYF
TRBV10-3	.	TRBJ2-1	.	TGTGCCACCATGAACAGGGAAGGGGTTGGGAATGAGCAGTTCTTC	CATMNREGVGNEQFF
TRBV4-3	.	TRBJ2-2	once	TGCGCCAGCAGCACCCGGACTCGCACCGGGGAGCTGTTTTTT	CASSTRTRTGELFF
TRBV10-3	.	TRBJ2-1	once	TGTGCCATCAAGGGGGGCTCCACCTACAATGAGCAGTTCTTC	CAIKGGSTYNEQFF
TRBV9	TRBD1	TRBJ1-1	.	TGTGCCAGCGTAACAGGGACAGGGGGATTGACTGAAGCTTTCTTT	CASVTGTGGLTEAFF
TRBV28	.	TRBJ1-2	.	TGTGCCAGCAGTTCCGTACAGGGCGACAACTATGGCTACACCTTC	CASSSVQGDNYGYTF
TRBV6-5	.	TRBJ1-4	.	TGTGCCAGCAGTTACTCGCAGAGTAATGAAAAACTGTTTTTT	CASSYSQSNEKLFF
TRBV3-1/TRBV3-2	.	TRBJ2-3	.	TGTGCCAGCAGCCAAGTGATGGCGGGGACTAGCACAGATACGCAGTATTTT	CASSQVMAGTSTDTQYF
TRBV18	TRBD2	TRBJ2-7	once	TGTGCCAGCTCACCACCGAGCGGGACCAACTACGAGCAGTACTTC	CASSPPSGTNYEQYF
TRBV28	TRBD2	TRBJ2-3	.	TGTGCCAGCAGTTTGGGACTAGCCGGAGGAGATACGCAGTATTTT	CASSLGLAGGDTQYF
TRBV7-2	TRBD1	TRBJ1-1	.	TGTGCCACCTTGGGACAGTTGAACACTGAAGCTTTCTTT	CATLGQLNTEAFF
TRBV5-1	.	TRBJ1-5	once	TGCGCCAGCAGCTTGGGTCCGGTTAGCAATCAGCCCCAGCATTTT	CASSLGPVSNQPQHF
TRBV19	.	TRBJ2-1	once	TGTGCCAGTAGTGGTGGACTCCGCCAGGAGCAGTTCTTC	CASSGGLRQEQFF
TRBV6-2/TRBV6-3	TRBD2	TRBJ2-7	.	TGTGCCAGCAGTACCCGGGGCGGGAGACCCCACTACGAGCAGTACTTC	CASSTRGGRPHYEQYF
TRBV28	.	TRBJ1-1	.	TGTGCCAGCAGTTCCCCGGGCGGTGAAGCTTTCTTT	CASSSPGGEAFF
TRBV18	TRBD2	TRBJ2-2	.	TGTGCCAGCTCACCACGAAGCGGGGGGCGAGGCACCGGGGAGCTGTTTTTT	CASSPRSGGRGTGELFF
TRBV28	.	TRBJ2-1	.	TGTGCCAGCAGTTTCAGAACAGCCTCAGTCTACAATGAGCAGTTCTTC	CASSFRTASVYNEQFF
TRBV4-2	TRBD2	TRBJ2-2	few	TGTGCCAGCGCCGGAGCGGGATCACTGAACACCGGGGAGCTGTTTTTT	CASAGAGSLNTGELFF
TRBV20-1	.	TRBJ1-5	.	TGCAGTGCTAGTCCAGCCGATAATCAGCCCCAGCATTTT	CSASPADNQPQHF
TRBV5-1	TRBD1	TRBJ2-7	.	TGCGCCAGCGGAGGAATGGGACAGGGCAACGAGCAGTACTTC	CASGGMGQGNEQYF
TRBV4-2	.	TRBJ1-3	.	TGTGCCAGCACCCCGATGGGGGGGGTTTTCTCTGGAAACACCATATATTTT	CASTPMGGVFSGNTIYF
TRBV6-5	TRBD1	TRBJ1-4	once	TGTGCCAGCAGAACAGACAGGGGAGGAAATGAAAAACTGTTTTTT	CASRTDRGGNEKLFF
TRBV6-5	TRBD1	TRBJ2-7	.	TGTGCCAGCAGTCCGGGACAGGGGAAGACGTACTTC	CASSPGQGKTYF
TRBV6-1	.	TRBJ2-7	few	TGTGCCAGCAGTAAAGCCCAGGCCTACGAGCAGTACTTC	CASSKAQAYEQYF
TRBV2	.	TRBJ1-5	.	TGTGCCAGCAGTATGGGGGGGATTGGCAATCAGCCCCAGCATTTT	CASSMGGIGNQPQHF
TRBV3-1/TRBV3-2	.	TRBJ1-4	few	TGTGCCAGCAGCCAAGACCCTTTGACGACCTATAATGAAAAACTGTTTTTT	CASSQDPLTTYNEKLFF
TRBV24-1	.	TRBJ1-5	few	TGTGCCACCAGTGACCGAACCTTAGGAGTCAATCAGCCCCAGCATTTT	CATSDRTLGVNQPQHF
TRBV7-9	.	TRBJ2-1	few	TGTGCCAGCAGCTTAGCCGGAGCCAGGGCACCCGGTGAGCAGTTCTTC	CASSLAGARAPGEQFF
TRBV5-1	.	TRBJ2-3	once	TGCGCCAGCAGCCTGGTTACGGGGTACACAGATACGCAGTATTTT	CASSLVTGYTDTQYF
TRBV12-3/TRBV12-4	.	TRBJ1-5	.	TGTGCCAGCAGTGGACAATTCAATCAGCCCCAGCATTTT	CASSGQFNQPQHF
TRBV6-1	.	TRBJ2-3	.	TGTGCCAGCAGTGCAGCCAGGACAGATACGCAGTATTTT	CASSAARTDTQYF
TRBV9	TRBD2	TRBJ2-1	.	TGTGCCAGCAGCGTCGGAGCGGGAGAAGGGTACAATGAGCAGTTCTTC	CASSVGAGEGYNEQFF
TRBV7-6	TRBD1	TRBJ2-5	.	TGTGCCAGCAGCTTAGGACAGGGAACCTTTGAGACCCAGTACTTC	CASSLGQGTFETQYF
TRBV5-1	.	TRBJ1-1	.	TGCGCCAGCAGCCTGGGACGGTTGTTGAACACTGAAGCTTTCTTT	CASSLGRLLNTEAFF
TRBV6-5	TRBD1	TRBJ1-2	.	TGTGCCAGCAGTCGGGGACAGGGGACCTATGGCTACACCTTC	CASSRGQGTYGYTF
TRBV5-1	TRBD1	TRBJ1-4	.	TGCGCCAGCAGCTCAGAGCCCACAGGGGGCGGAGAAAAACTGTTTTTT	CASSSEPTGGGEKLFF
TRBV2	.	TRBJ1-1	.	TGTGCCAGCAGAGGGGTTGGTGGCACTGAAGCTTTCTTT	CASRGVGGTEAFF
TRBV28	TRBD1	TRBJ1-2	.	TGTGCCAACCGAGACAGGGAGAACTCTGGCTACACCTTC	CANRDRENSGYTF
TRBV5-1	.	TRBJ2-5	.	TGCGCCAGCAGACGGGACGCCCCCGAGACCCAGTACTTC	CASRRDAPETQYF
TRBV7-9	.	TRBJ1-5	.	TGTGCCAGCAGCTTAGTTCACGGCAATCAGCCCCAGCATTTT	CASSLVHGNQPQHF
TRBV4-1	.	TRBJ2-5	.	TGCGCCAGCAGCCAAGAGATTGTTCAGACCCAGTACTTC	CASSQEIVQTQYF
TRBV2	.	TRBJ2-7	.	TGTGCCAGCATCCTCCAGGGGACCTCCTACGAGCAGTACTTC	CASILQGTSYEQYF
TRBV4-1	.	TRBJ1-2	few	TGCGCCAGCAGCCATCGCCCCTTAAGGGGCCTGAACTATGGCTACACCTTC	CASSHRPLRGLNYGYTF
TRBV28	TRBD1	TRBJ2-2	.	TGTGCCAGCACCTATACAGGGGGCCGGACCGGGGAGCTGTTTTTT	CASTYTGGRTGELFF